These T cell receptor beta chains were read from a single sample in a study of T cells in Graves' hyperthyroidism and ophthalmopathy. TCRdb redid the calling of the multiplex PCR reads with MiXCR, one entry per CDR3 protein. The sample lists roughly 330,000 distinct CDR3 sequences, 16% seen once, with 33% in the top ten. The source material was blood. The receptor source for this set is a man aged 30 to 45 with Graves' hyperthyroidism. The CDR3 runs from the conserved cysteine through the conserved F or W. Each record gives: D gene, clone size, J gene, V gene, CDR3 DNA, CDR3 protein. D genes are given only for firm matches. A row's size may be missing; if present it is once, few, many or a size class.

- many TRBJ1-2 TRBV12-3/TRBV12-4 TGTGCCAGCAGTACCCCGGGCGGCTACACCTTC CASSTPGGYTF
TRBD2 - TRBJ2-7 TRBV20-1 TGCAGTGCTATGGGACTAGCGGGAGGAGTTTTCTACGAGCAGTACTTC CSAMGLAGGVFYEQYF
- many TRBJ2-7 TRBV7-2 TGTGCCAGCACCCCTGAGCTTGGCAGGGCGCCCGAGCAGTACTTC CASTPELGRAPEQYF
- few TRBJ1-3 TRBV7-2 TGTGCCAGCAGCTTTCGGGGCAGAGATCTCTCTGGAAACACCATATATTTT CASSFRGRDLSGNTIYF
TRBD2 - TRBJ2-3 TRBV2 TGTGCCAGCCAGCGGGAGCAAACAGATACGCAGTATTTT CASQREQTDTQYF
- - TRBJ1-5 TRBV4-1 TGCGCCAGCAGCCAACGCAGGGACCAGCCCCAGCATTTT CASSQRRDQPQHF
- many TRBJ2-7 TRBV6-1 TGTGCCAGCTCAATAACAGTTGCCTACGAGCAGTACTTC CASSITVAYEQYF
- - TRBJ2-1 TRBV29-1 TGCAGCGTTGGAAGCTCCTACAATGAGCAGTTCTTC CSVGSSYNEQFF
- many TRBJ2-1 TRBV5-5 TGTGCCAGCAGCTTACGACTAGTCCCGCCCTACAATGAGCAGTTCTTC CASSLRLVPPYNEQFF
- - TRBJ1-1 TRBV28 TGTGCCAGTGGTCGACCTATCCCGTTAAACACTGAAGCTTTCTTT CASGRPIPLNTEAFF
- few TRBJ1-5 TRBV24-1 TGTGCCACCAGTGGAGGCACTTTCAATCAGCCCCAGCATTTT CATSGGTFNQPQHF
- many TRBJ1-1 TRBV27 TGTGCCAGCAGTTTTAGGCAGGCAACTGAAGCTTTCTTT CASSFRQATEAFF
- many TRBJ2-3 TRBV20-1 TGCAGTGCCGGTCAAGTACTCGACACAGATACGCAGTATTTT CSAGQVLDTDTQYF
TRBD2 - TRBJ2-5 TRBV5-1 TGCGCCAGCAGCTTGGAGGCTAGCGGCGGTGAAGAGACCCAGTACTTC CASSLEASGGEETQYF
- many TRBJ2-7 TRBV10-3 TGTGCCATCAGGGGGGGACAGAACTACGAGCAGTACTTC CAIRGGQNYEQYF
TRBD2 many TRBJ2-1 TRBV12-5 TGTGCTAGTGTGGCGGGAGGATATGAGCAGTTCTTC CASVAGGYEQFF
- few TRBJ2-3 TRBV7-3 TGTGCCAGCAGCTTAAGTCTCGGGGGAAAAGATACGCAGTATTTT CASSLSLGGKDTQYF
- many TRBJ2-7 TRBV29-1 TGCAGCGTTGTACAGGGAACCTACGAGCAGTACTTC CSVVQGTYEQYF
- few TRBJ1-6 TRBV7-8 TGTGCCAGCAGCCCTCGGTTGGGGACCTATAATTCACCCCTCCACTTT CASSPRLGTYNSPLHF
- - TRBJ2-1 TRBV7-2 TGTGCCAGCAGCCGTAACTTAGTAGGTGAGCAGTTCTTC CASSRNLVGEQFF
TRBD1 many TRBJ1-3 TRBV4-1 TGCGCCAGCAGCCAAGAGGGCAGGGGGGACACCATATATTTT CASSQEGRGDTIYF
- few TRBJ1-2 TRBV28 TGTGCCAGCAGTCCTACCCAAGACAGGCGCTATGGCTACACCTTC CASSPTQDRRYGYTF
TRBD2 few TRBJ2-1 TRBV15 TGTGCCACCAGCAGAGATATAGGAGCGCTAGCGGCTTACAATGAGCAGTTCTTC CATSRDIGALAAYNEQFF
- - TRBJ1-3 TRBV30 TGTGCCTGGAGTGTCTCCCGGACCTCCTGGGGCACCATATATTTT CAWSVSRTSWGTIYF
- many TRBJ2-3 TRBV11-2 TGTGCCAGCAGCTTAGTGGAGGGAGACGATACGCAGTATTTT CASSLVEGDDTQYF
- few TRBJ1-5 TRBV29-1 TGCAGCGTTGAAATGGGGTACAATCAGCCCCAGCATTTT CSVEMGYNQPQHF
- - TRBJ1-5 TRBV4-2 TGTGCCAGCAGCCAAGTTTATGGTCAGCCCCAGCATTTT CASSQVYGQPQHF
- many TRBJ2-7 TRBV11-3 TGTGCCAGCAGCTCCCGCGGGCAGGGGAGGTCCTACGAGCAGTACTTC CASSSRGQGRSYEQYF
- many TRBJ1-5 TRBV30 TGTGCCTGGGGACGGCAGCCCCAGCATTTT CAWGRQPQHF
TRBD1 many TRBJ2-1 TRBV20-1 TGCAGTGCCCCCCGGGACAGTCGGGGCAATGAGCAGTTCTTC CSAPRDSRGNEQFF
- few TRBJ2-3 TRBV5-1 TGCGCCAGCAGCTTGGACGGGAGTCGAGATACGCAGTATTTT CASSLDGSRDTQYF
TRBD1 many TRBJ1-1 TRBV28 TGTGCCAGCAGTTCCATAGGACAGGGGAAGAGGAACACTGAAGCTTTCTTT CASSSIGQGKRNTEAFF
- many TRBJ2-7 TRBV6-1 TGTGCCAGCAGTGAAGCTGGGACAAGCGCCTACGAGCAGTACTTC CASSEAGTSAYEQYF
- many TRBJ2-7 TRBV3-1 TGTGCCAGCAGCCATAGGTACGAGCAGTACTTC CASSHRYEQYF
- few TRBJ2-5 TRBV19 TGTGCCAGTAGTAGCCCCGAGGCGGACCAGTACTTC CASSSPEADQYF
- many TRBJ2-1 TRBV6-1 TGTGCCAGCAGTCAACGCGGGGAGCCAACCTACAATGAGCAGTTCTTC CASSQRGEPTYNEQFF
- few TRBJ2-7 TRBV3-1 TGTGCCAGCAGCCGCCGGGCCATTTCCTACGAGCAGTACTTC CASSRRAISYEQYF
- many TRBJ2-7 TRBV2 TGTGCCACGAAACCCCTCAGGTTCTACGAGCAGTACTTC CATKPLRFYEQYF
TRBD2 - TRBJ2-5 TRBV5-4 TGTGCCAGCAGCCTAGGGACTAGCGGGGGCCAAGAGACCCAGTACTTC CASSLGTSGGQETQYF
- - TRBJ2-2 TRBV7-2 TGTGCCAGCAGCTCGGTACCCGGACTCTACACCGGGGAGCTGTTTTTT CASSSVPGLYTGELFF
- - TRBJ2-3 TRBV20-1 TGCAGTGCTGGGGGGACCGAGGGGGGAGATACGCAGTATTTT CSAGGTEGGDTQYF
TRBD2 many TRBJ2-5 TRBV20-1 TGCAGTGCTAGAGCGTGGGTTAGCGGGACGGAAGAGACCCAGTACTTC CSARAWVSGTEETQYF
- many TRBJ2-2 TRBV2 TGTGCCAGCAGTGAGGGGGGAACCGGGGAGCTGTTTTTT CASSEGGTGELFF
- many TRBJ2-7 TRBV11-1 TGTGCCAGCAAAGAGTTGGACGAGCAGTACTTC CASKELDEQYF
- many TRBJ2-1 TRBV5-1 TGCGCCAGCAGCTTGCGCGGGGATGCAGACAATGAGCAGTTCTTC CASSLRGDADNEQFF
- many TRBJ1-1 TRBV6-1 TGTGCCAGCGTCAGGACAGCGAACACTGAAGCTTTCTTT CASVRTANTEAFF
TRBD1 - TRBJ1-1 TRBV6-2/TRBV6-3 TGTGCCAGCAGCAACGGGACAGGCCGACTTGGGGCTTTCTTT CASSNGTGRLGAFF
TRBD2 - TRBJ2-7 TRBV9 TGTGCCAGCAGCGTAACAGCGGGAGATATTTACGAGCAGTACTTC CASSVTAGDIYEQYF